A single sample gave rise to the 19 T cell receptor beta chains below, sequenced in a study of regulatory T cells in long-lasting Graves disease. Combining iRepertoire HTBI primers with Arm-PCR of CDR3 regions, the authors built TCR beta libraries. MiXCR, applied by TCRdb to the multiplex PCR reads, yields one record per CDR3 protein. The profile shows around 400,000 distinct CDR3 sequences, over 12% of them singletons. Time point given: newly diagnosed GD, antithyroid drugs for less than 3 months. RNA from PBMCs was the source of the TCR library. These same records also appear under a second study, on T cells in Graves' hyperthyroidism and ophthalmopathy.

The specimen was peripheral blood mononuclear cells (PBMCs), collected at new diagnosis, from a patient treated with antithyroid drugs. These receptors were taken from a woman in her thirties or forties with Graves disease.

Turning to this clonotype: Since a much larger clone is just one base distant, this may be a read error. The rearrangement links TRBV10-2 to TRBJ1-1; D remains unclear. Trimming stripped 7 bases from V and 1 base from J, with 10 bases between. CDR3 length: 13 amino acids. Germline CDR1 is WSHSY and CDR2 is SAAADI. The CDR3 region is CASNWPGNTEAFF. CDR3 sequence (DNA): TGCGCCAGCAACTGGCCGGGGAACACTGAAGCTTTCTTT.

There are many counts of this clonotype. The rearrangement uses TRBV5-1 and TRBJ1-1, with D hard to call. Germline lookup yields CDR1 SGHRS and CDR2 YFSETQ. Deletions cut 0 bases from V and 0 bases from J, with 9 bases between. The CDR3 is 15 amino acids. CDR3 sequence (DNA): TGCGCCAGCAGCTTGGTCGAGAGGATGAACACTGAAGCTTTCTTT. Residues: CASSLVERMNTEAFF. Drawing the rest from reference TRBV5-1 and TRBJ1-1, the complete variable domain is KAGVTQTPRYLIKTRGQQVTLSCSPISGHRSVSWYQQTPGQGLQFLFEYFSETQRNKGNFPGRFSGRQFSNSRSEMNVSTLELGDSALYLCASSLVERMNTEAFFGQGTRLTVV.

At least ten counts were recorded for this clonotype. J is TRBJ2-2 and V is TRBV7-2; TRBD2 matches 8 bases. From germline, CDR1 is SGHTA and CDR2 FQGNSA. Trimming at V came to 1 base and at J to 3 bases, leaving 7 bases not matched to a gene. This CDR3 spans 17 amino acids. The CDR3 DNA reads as TGTGCCAGCAGCTTAGTGCAGGCGGGAGGTTACACCGGGGAGCTGTTTTTT. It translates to CASSLVQAGGYTGELFF.

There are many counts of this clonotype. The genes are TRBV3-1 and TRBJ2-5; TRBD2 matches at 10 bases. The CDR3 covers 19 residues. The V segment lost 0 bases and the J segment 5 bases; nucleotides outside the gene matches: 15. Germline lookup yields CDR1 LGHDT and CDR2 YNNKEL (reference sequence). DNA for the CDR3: TGTGCCAGCAGCCAAGAAGGGGGATGGTCTAGCGGGAGTAGGGAGACCCAGTACTTC. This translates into CASSQEGGWSSGSRETQYF.

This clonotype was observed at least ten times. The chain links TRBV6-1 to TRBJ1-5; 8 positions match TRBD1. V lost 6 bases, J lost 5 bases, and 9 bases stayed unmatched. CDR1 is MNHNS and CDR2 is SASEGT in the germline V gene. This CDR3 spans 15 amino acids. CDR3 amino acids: CASSSEDRGYQPQHF. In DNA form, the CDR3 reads TGTGCCAGCAGCAGCGAAGACAGGGGATATCAGCCCCAGCATTTT.

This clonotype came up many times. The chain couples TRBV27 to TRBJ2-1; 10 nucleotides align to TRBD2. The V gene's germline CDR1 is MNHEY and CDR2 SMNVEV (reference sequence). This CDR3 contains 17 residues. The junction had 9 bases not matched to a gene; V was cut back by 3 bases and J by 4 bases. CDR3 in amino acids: CASSFGLAGASYNEQFF. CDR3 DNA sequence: TGTGCCAGCAGTTTCGGGCTAGCGGGAGCCTCATACAATGAGCAGTTCTTC.

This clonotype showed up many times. CDR3 sequence: CASRGGLAKAYEQYF. As DNA, the CDR3 is TGTGCCAGCAGGGGGGGACTAGCAAAGGCCTACGAGCAGTACTTC. J is TRBJ2-7 and V is TRBV12-3 or TRBV12-4; TRBD2 aligns across 9 bases. This CDR3 region has 15 residues. The V and J ends lost 6 bases and 2 bases, in that order; junction bases with no gene match: 8.

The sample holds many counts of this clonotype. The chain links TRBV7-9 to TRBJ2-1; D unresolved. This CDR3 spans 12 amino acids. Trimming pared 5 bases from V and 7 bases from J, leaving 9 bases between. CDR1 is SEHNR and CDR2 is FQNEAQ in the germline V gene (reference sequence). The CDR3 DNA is TGTGCCAGCAGCCCGACGGTTAATGAGCAGTTCTTC. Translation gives CASSPTVNEQFF.

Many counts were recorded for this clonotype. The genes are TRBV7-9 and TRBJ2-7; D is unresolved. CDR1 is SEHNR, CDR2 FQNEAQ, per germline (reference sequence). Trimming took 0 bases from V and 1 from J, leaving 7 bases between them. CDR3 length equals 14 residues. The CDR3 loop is CASSLARMSYEQYF. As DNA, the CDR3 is TGTGCCAGCAGCTTAGCCCGGATGTCCTACGAGCAGTACTTC.

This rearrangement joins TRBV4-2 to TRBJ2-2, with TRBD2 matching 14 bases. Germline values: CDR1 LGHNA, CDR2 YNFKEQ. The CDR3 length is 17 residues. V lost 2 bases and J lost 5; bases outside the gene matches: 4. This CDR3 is CASSQLGTSGRTGELFF. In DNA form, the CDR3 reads TGTGCCAGCAGCCAACTCGGGACTAGCGGGAGAACCGGGGAGCTGTTTTTT.

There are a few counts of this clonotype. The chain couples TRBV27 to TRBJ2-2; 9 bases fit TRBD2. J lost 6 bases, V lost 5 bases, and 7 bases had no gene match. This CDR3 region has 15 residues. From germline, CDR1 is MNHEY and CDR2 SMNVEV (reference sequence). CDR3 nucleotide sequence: TGTGCCAGCAGTGTTACCGGGACTAGCTCCGGGGAGCTGTTTTTT. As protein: CASSVTGTSSGELFF.

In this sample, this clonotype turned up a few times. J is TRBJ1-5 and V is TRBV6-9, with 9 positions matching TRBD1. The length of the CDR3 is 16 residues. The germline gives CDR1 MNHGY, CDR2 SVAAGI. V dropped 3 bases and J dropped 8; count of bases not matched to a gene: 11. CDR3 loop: CASSYHRGPEIKPQHF. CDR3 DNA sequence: TGTGCCAGCAGTTACCACAGGGGGCCCGAGATCAAGCCCCAGCATTTT.

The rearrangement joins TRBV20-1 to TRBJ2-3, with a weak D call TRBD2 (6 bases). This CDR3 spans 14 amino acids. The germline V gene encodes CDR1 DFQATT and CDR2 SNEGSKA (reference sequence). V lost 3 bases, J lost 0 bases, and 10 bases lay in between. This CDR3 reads CSASPSVSTDTQYF. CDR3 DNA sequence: TGCAGTGCTAGTCCTAGCGTCAGCACAGATACGCAGTATTTT.

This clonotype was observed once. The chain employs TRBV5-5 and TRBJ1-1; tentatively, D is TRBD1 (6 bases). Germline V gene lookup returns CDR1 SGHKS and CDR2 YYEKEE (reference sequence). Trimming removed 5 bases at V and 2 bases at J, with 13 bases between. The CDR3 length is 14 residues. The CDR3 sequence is CASSLTGYNTEAFF. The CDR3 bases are TGTGCCAGCAGTTTGACAGGCTACAACACTGAAGCTTTCTTT.

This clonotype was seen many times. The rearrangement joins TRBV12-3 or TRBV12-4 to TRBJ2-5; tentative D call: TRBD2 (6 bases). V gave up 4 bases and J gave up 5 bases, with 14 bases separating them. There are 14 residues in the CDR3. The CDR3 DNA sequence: TGTGCCAGCAGTTCCGACCGGGGGAGGGAGACCCAGTACTTC. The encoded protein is CASSSDRGRETQYF.

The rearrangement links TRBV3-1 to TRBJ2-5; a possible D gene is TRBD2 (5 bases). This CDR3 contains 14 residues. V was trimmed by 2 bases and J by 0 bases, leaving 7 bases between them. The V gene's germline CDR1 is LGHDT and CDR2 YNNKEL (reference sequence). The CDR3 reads CASSQRGYQETQYF. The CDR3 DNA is TGTGCCAGCAGCCAAAGAGGGTACCAAGAGACCCAGTACTTC.

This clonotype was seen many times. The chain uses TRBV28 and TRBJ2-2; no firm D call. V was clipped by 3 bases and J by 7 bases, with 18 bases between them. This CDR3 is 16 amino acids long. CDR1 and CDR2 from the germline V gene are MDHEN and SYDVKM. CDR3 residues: CASSFLDTTMGGELFF. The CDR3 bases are TGTGCCAGCAGTTTTCTTGACACCACCATGGGCGGGGAGCTGTTTTTT.

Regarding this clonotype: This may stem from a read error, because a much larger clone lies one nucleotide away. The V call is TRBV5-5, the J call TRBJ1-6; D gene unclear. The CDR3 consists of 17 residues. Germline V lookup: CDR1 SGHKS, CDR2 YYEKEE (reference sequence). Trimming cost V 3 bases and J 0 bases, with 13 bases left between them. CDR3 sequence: CASSSLGLGSYNSPLHF. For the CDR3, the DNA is TGTGCCAGCAGCTCTCTGGGTTTGGGCTCCTATAATTCACCCCTCCACTTT. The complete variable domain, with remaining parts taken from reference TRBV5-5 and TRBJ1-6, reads DAGVTQSPTHLIKTRGQQVTLRCSPISGHKSVSWYQQVLGQGPQFIFQYYEKEERGRGNFPDRFSARQFPNYSSELNVNALLLGDSALYLCASSSLGLGSYNSPLHFGNGTRLTVT.

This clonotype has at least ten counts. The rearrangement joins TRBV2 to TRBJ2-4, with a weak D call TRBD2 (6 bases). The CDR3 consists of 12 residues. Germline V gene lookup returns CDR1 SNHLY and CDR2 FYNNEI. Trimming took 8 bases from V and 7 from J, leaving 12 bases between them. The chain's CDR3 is CASEDAGNIQYF. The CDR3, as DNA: TGTGCCAGCGAGGACGCGGGGAACATTCAGTACTTC.